Listed below are T cell receptor beta chains from one sample, sequenced in a study of T-cell memory formation after mild COVID-19. TCRdb independently ran MiXCR on the 5' RACE reads; one entry per CDR3 protein. The sample holds about 340,000 distinct CDR3 sequences, under 25% seen once. Material for sequencing was PBMCs or a T cell subset sorted from them (not recorded which). The receptors come from a man aged 18-30 years who had mild COVID-19 (a few samples of this study predate the infection). Cell type and time point are not known. The CDR3 runs from the conserved cysteine through the conserved F or W. D genes are given only for firm matches. Size values are once, few and many counts, or a class for expanded clones, and some rows have none.

CDR3 DNA | CDR3 protein | J gene | clone size | D gene | V gene
TGTGCCAGCAGCTTAAATAGCGGGGGGTCGGATACGCAGTATTTT | CASSLNSGGSDTQYF | TRBJ2-3 | few | TRBD2 | TRBV7-2
TGTGCCAGCAGTTACCCAACGGGGCGGGGAAGCTCCTACGAGCAGTACTTC | CASSYPTGRGSSYEQYF | TRBJ2-7 | - | - | TRBV6-2/TRBV6-3
TGTGCCAGTAGTATCTCGGCATACGGTTCTAATCAGCCCCAGCATTTT | CASSISAYGSNQPQHF | TRBJ1-5 | - | - | TRBV19
TGTGCCAGCAGCTTCCCCGACAGGGGCGGCACTGAAGCTTTCTTT | CASSFPDRGGTEAFF | TRBJ1-1 | few | TRBD1 | TRBV7-9
TGTGCCAGCAGCGACGACAGGGTGGTAGAGTACACTGAAGCTTTCTTT | CASSDDRVVEYTEAFF | TRBJ1-1 | once | TRBD1 | TRBV9
TGTGCCAGCAGCTTATTCGGGGGGGGACAAGAGACCCAGTACTTC | CASSLFGGGQETQYF | TRBJ2-5 | few | TRBD2 | TRBV7-9
TGTGCCAGCAGCTTAAGCGGTAGCGGGGGGGGTAGCACAGATACGCAGTATTTT | CASSLSGSGGGSTDTQYF | TRBJ2-3 | - | TRBD2 | TRBV7-2
TGTGCCAGCAGGGGCGATTTCCGTGGCTACACCTTC | CASRGDFRGYTF | TRBJ1-2 | few | - | TRBV12-3/TRBV12-4
TGTGCCACCTCCGTCGTGGGGGGCTGGAGGGATCAGCCCCAGCATTTT | CATSVVGGWRDQPQHF | TRBJ1-5 | - | - | TRBV6-2/TRBV6-3
TGTGCCAGCAGCCAAGAAAGGGTGGATACGCAGTATTTT | CASSQERVDTQYF | TRBJ2-3 | few | - | TRBV4-2
TGTGCCAGCAGCTTGATGGACGGACAAGAGACCCAGTACTTC | CASSLMDGQETQYF | TRBJ2-5 | few | - | TRBV7-2
TGTGCCAGCAGTTCCCTAAAAGGGGGGGAATCTAACTATGGCTACACCTTC | CASSSLKGGESNYGYTF | TRBJ1-2 | - | - | TRBV12-3/TRBV12-4
TGCAGTGCCCCAGATCGCAGCGGTAACAATGAGCAGTTCTTC | CSAPDRSGNNEQFF | TRBJ2-1 | few | - | TRBV20-1
TGTGCCTGCGTTGAGGGTTGGGAGACCCAGTACTTC | CACVEGWETQYF | TRBJ2-5 | many | - | TRBV2
TGTGCCAGCAGCGGGACAGTAGTAAAAGAGACCCAGTACTTC | CASSGTVVKETQYF | TRBJ2-5 | - | TRBD1 | TRBV7-2
TGTGCCAGCAGCCAAGAGAGGGGGATGGGCACAGATACGCAGTATTTT | CASSQERGMGTDTQYF | TRBJ2-3 | - | - | TRBV3-1
TGCAGTGCTGACACAAACACTGAAGCTTTCTTT | CSADTNTEAFF | TRBJ1-1 | - | - | TRBV20-1
TGTGCCAGCAGGGGACCGCTGAGCTCCTACGAGCAGTACTTC | CASRGPLSSYEQYF | TRBJ2-7 | - | - | TRBV7-2
TGCGCCAGCAGCCAAGTAGGGACAGTGGTCTATGGCTACACCTTC | CASSQVGTVVYGYTF | TRBJ1-2 | - | TRBD1 | TRBV4-1
TGTGCCAGCGGCTCTGTACAGCAGTTCTTC | CASGSVQQFF | TRBJ2-1 | - | - | TRBV7-2
TGTGCCAGCAGCCCCCGACAGGGTAGGGATGAAAAACTGTTTTTT | CASSPRQGRDEKLFF | TRBJ1-4 | - | TRBD1 | TRBV4-2
TGTGCCAGCAGCGTAGACGTGGGCCAAAACACTGAAGCTTTCTTT | CASSVDVGQNTEAFF | TRBJ1-1 | few | - | TRBV9
TGCGCCAGCAGCTTGGATGCCGCGGGGTTCCAAGAGACCCAGTACTTC | CASSLDAAGFQETQYF | TRBJ2-5 | - | - | TRBV5-1
TGCGCCAGCAGCTCCGGGGAGTCAGAGACCCAGTACTTC | CASSSGESETQYF | TRBJ2-5 | - | - | TRBV5-1
TGTGCCAGCAGCTTGGCGGTAGCGGGAGGCACAGATACGCAGTATTTT | CASSLAVAGGTDTQYF | TRBJ2-3 | - | TRBD2 | TRBV5-4
TGCGCCAGCAGCCCCGAGGGGGTCGGACGAGGCACTGAAGCTTTCTTT | CASSPEGVGRGTEAFF | TRBJ1-1 | - | - | TRBV5-1
TGTGCCAGTACGACGAGAAGGGGAGAGGTCTACACCTTC | CASTTRRGEVYTF | TRBJ1-2 | few | - | TRBV19
TGCAGTGCAACTAGCGGGGGGGTCCAAGAGACCCAGTACTTC | CSATSGGVQETQYF | TRBJ2-5 | few | TRBD2 | TRBV20-1
TGTGCCAGCAGAGAAACTCAGGGACAAGAACCCAAAAACATTCAGTACTTC | CASRETQGQEPKNIQYF | TRBJ2-4 | - | - | TRBV2
TGCAGCGTCCGGGGGAGCGGGGGGTTTACAGATACGCAGTATTTT | CSVRGSGGFTDTQYF | TRBJ2-3 | - | TRBD2 | TRBV29-1
TGTGCCAGCAGTTTGCTGCCGAACGTTAATTATGGCTACACCTTC | CASSLLPNVNYGYTF | TRBJ1-2 | - | - | TRBV12-3/TRBV12-4
TGTGCCAGCAGTTGGACAGGGGCAGGTGAGCAGTACTTC | CASSWTGAGEQYF | TRBJ2-7 | few | TRBD1 | TRBV27
TGTGCCAGCACTCTGAACACTGAAGCTTTCTTT | CASTLNTEAFF | TRBJ1-1 | few | - | TRBV6-6
TGTGCCAGCAATTCGAATGGGTGGGGGACTGAAGCTTTCTTT | CASNSNGWGTEAFF | TRBJ1-1 | few | - | TRBV11-1
TGTGCCACCAGCAGAGATGGGGACAGGGTGGACGAGCAGTACTTC | CATSRDGDRVDEQYF | TRBJ2-7 | - | TRBD1 | TRBV15
TGCGCCAGCAGCCAAGCGGGGGTTAGGGATACGCAGTATTTT | CASSQAGVRDTQYF | TRBJ2-3 | - | - | TRBV4-1
TGTGCCAGCAGCCCCGGGATAGGGCCGAACTATGGCTACACCTTC | CASSPGIGPNYGYTF | TRBJ1-2 | - | - | TRBV12-3/TRBV12-4
TGTGCCAGCAGCTACAGGGGGAACGCAAACGGGGAGCTGTTTTTT | CASSYRGNANGELFF | TRBJ2-2 | - | TRBD1 | TRBV9
TGTGCTAGCAAGGCGGGGGACAGGGCATACGAGCAGTACTTC | CASKAGDRAYEQYF | TRBJ2-7 | - | TRBD1 | TRBV12-5
TGCGCCAGCAGCCAAGAGTTTGAGGGGAGCGGCCAAGAGACCCAGTACTTC | CASSQEFEGSGQETQYF | TRBJ2-5 | - | - | TRBV4-3
TGTGCCAGCACCTCGACAGGGCTGGTCCCTAATGAAAAACTGTTTTTT | CASTSTGLVPNEKLFF | TRBJ1-4 | few | TRBD1 | TRBV12-3/TRBV12-4
TGTGCCAGCAGCGCAGGGGTGGCCACCGGGGAGCTGTTTTTT | CASSAGVATGELFF | TRBJ2-2 | many | - | TRBV5-4
TGTGCCAGCAGCCCCGACGAAGCCACCATATATTTT | CASSPDEATIYF | TRBJ1-3 | few | - | TRBV7-9
TGCGCCAGCAGCCAAGAGTGGAGGCAGGGGCACGGGGCCAACGTCCTGACTTTC | CASSQEWRQGHGANVLTF | TRBJ2-6 | - | - | TRBV4-3
TGTGCCAGCAGCTTACTGACGACGAGCACAGATACGCAGTATTTT | CASSLLTTSTDTQYF | TRBJ2-3 | - | - | TRBV7-3
TGTGCCACGACAGAGACTAGCACAGATACGCAGTATTTT | CATTETSTDTQYF | TRBJ2-3 | few | - | TRBV10-3
TGTGCCAGCAGCCGTGAGGCTAACACTGAAGCTTTCTTT | CASSREANTEAFF | TRBJ1-1 | many | - | TRBV7-9
TGTGCCAGCGGACAGGTGAAAGGCTACACCTTC | CASGQVKGYTF | TRBJ1-2 | - | TRBD1 | TRBV12-3/TRBV12-4
TGTGCCAGCTCACCACCGGGCGGGTCTAGCACAGATACGCAGTATTTT | CASSPPGGSSTDTQYF | TRBJ2-3 | few | - | TRBV18
TGCGCCAGCAGCTGGAAAACAGGGAATGAAGCTTTCTTT | CASSWKTGNEAFF | TRBJ1-1 | - | - | TRBV5-1